Given below is one TCR beta chain in context. The data originate from a study of OX40 agonist ivuxolimab in advanced cancers. Study as a whole: Three patients, one with hepatocellular carcinoma and two with cutaneous melanoma, responded partially.

CDR1 and CDR2 from the germline V gene are SGDLS and YYNGEE. V was cut by 3 bases and J by 2 bases, with 7 bases left in between. The CDR3 runs 13 residues. Using immunoSEQ multiplex PCR, the repertoire was profiled, and TCRdb retains in-frame clones only, with some absent. The sample includes fewer than 60,000 clones, approximately 86% of them seen just once. The sample in question was CD4+ or CD8+ T cells sorted from blood, obtained in a trial of the OX40 agonist ivuxolimab. The chain recombines TRBV9 with TRBJ2-3; no clear D. The source is an adult with an advanced solid tumor such as melanoma, head and neck, liver or kidney cancer. CDR3 in DNA: TGTGCCAGCAGCGCCGGAAACACAGATACGCAGTATTTT. Protein: CASSAGNTDTQYF.